The 10 T cell receptor beta chains in this list originate from one sample, sequenced in a study of T cell responses to AZD1222 COVID-19 vaccine. Generated by immunoSEQ multiplex PCR, the TCRdb table keeps only in-frame clones and is missing some. The sample comprises 150,000 to 200,000 clones, over 80% of which are singletons, and 4% to 4.5% rests with the top ten. The sequenced sample was peripheral blood, obtained 28 days after the second dose of the MenACWY control vaccine. The receptors stem from an adult who received the MenACWY meningococcal vaccine as a control.

V is TRBV13 and J is TRBJ2-3, with 11 bases aligning to TRBD2. The CDR3 sequence is 17 residues long. V dropped 2 bases and J dropped 3; count of bases not matched to a gene: 7. Germline V gene data show CDR1 as PRHDT and CDR2 as FYEKMQ (reference sequence). CDR3 protein: CASSLPLAGERTDTQYF. The CDR3 nucleotides read TGTGCCAGCAGCTTACCACTAGCGGGAGAACGGACAGATACGCAGTATTTT.

The V call is TRBV28, the J call TRBJ1-4; 8 positions match TRBD1. The V segment lost 7 bases and the J segment 5 bases; nucleotides outside the gene matches: 9. Germline V gives CDR1 MDHEN, CDR2 SYDVKM. The CDR3 runs to 15 residues. This CDR3 reads CASMESGQGNEKLFF. The DNA for the CDR3 is TGTGCCAGCATGGAGAGTGGACAGGGAAATGAAAAACTGTTTTTT.

The chain joins TRBV28 to TRBJ1-5; D unclear. The CDR3 loop spans 17 amino acids. Trimming removed 6 bases at V and 0 bases at J, with 18 bases between. Germline V gene data show CDR1 as MDHEN and CDR2 as SYDVKM. Written as DNA, the CDR3 is TGTGCCAGCAGCAAAGGACTCCTCTCCTATAGCAATCAGCCCCAGCATTTT. Protein: CASSKGLLSYSNQPQHF. The full variable domain, with the rest looked up from reference TRBV28 and TRBJ1-5, is DVKVTQSSRYLVKRTGEKVFLECVQDMDHENMFWYRQDPGLGLRLIYFSYDVKMKEKGDIPEGYSVSREKKERFSLILESASTNQTSMYLCASSKGLLSYSNQPQHFGDGTRLSIL.

This clone was recorded once. V is TRBV27 and J is TRBJ1-2; 11 positions match TRBD1. The germline CDR1 and CDR2 sequences are MNHEY and SMNVEV (reference sequence). Trimming at V came to 0 bases and at J to 3 bases, leaving 6 bases not matched to a gene. This CDR3 is built from 17 residues. The CDR3 here is CASSLSSGTGGHYGYTF. In DNA, the CDR3 is TGTGCCAGCAGTTTATCGTCCGGGACAGGGGGGCACTATGGCTACACCTTC.

The table lists this clone with a count of one. The rearrangement links TRBV18 to TRBJ2-7; 11 positions match TRBD1. CDR3 length: 15 residues. Unmatched junction bases numbered 6, after V lost 6 bases and J lost 2 bases. Germline assignment: CDR1 KGHSH and CDR2 LQKENI. This CDR3 is CASSPGTGGTYEQYF. The CDR3 bases are TGTGCCAGCTCCCCGGGGACAGGGGGGACCTACGAGCAGTACTTC. Variable domain in full (rest from reference TRBV18 and TRBJ2-7): NAGVMQNPRHLVRRRGQEARLRCSPMKGHSHVYWYRQLPEEGLKFMVYLQKENIIDESGMPKERFSAEFPKEGPSILRIQQVVRGDSAAYFCASSPGTGGTYEQYFGPGTRLTVT.

The V and J genes are TRBV7-2 and TRBJ1-5; D possibly corresponds to TRBD1 (6 bases). Germline assignment: CDR1 SGHTA and CDR2 FQGNSA. V dropped 5 bases and J dropped 0 bases, with 20 bases sitting between them. This CDR3 has 18 amino acids. The CDR3 region is CASSPGTSQSYSNQPQHF. The CDR3 DNA reads as TGTGCCAGCAGCCCAGGGACAAGCCAATCCTATAGCAATCAGCCCCAGCATTTT. Full variable domain (missing parts from reference TRBV7-2 and TRBJ1-5): GAGVSQSPSNKVTEKGKDVELRCDPISGHTALYWYRQSLGQGLEFLIYFQGNSAPDKSGLPSDRFSAERTGGSVSTLTIQRTQQEDSAVYLCASSPGTSQSYSNQPQHFGDGTRLSIL.

Notes on this clone: The sample holds other DNA sequences that translate to the same CDR3. The DNA for the CDR3 is TGCAGTGCCTCCCACTATGGCTACACCTTC. This codes for CSASHYGYTF. The chain carries TRBV20-1 and TRBJ1-2; no definite D call. In germline, CDR1 is DFQATT, CDR2 SNEGSKA (reference sequence). V was pared by 6 bases and J by 3 bases, with 5 bases between. The CDR3 length is 10 residues.

V gene TRBV30 combines with J gene TRBJ2-7; 8 positions match TRBD2. This CDR3 has 14 residues. Looked up from germline, CDR1 is GTSNPN and CDR2 is SVGIG (reference sequence). The trim removed 1 base at V and 4 bases at J, leaving 6 bases unmatched. The CDR3 loop is CAWSDEREGYEQYF. The CDR3 DNA is TGTGCCTGGAGTGATGAACGGGAGGGATACGAGCAGTACTTC.

The CDR3 DNA reads as TGTGCCAGTAGTATTGGGTATACCACCGGGGAGCTGTTTTTT. This translates into CASSIGYTTGELFF. The rearrangement uses TRBV19 and TRBJ2-2; D gene unclear. Between the trimmed V and J ends, which lost 3 bases and 4 bases, there was a span of 9 bases. CDR3 length equals 14 residues. Germline V gives CDR1 LNHDA, CDR2 SQIVND (reference sequence).

The chain links TRBV7-9 to TRBJ2-1, with D possibly matching TRBD2 (7 bases). The CDR3 spans 13 residues. The germline CDR1 and CDR2 sequences are SEHNR and FQNEAQ (reference sequence). The V end lost 1 base, the J end lost 7 bases, and 8 bases lay between the germline ends. Here the CDR3 reads CASSLEGGNEQFF. In DNA, the CDR3 is TGTGCCAGCAGCTTAGAGGGGGGGAATGAGCAGTTCTTC.